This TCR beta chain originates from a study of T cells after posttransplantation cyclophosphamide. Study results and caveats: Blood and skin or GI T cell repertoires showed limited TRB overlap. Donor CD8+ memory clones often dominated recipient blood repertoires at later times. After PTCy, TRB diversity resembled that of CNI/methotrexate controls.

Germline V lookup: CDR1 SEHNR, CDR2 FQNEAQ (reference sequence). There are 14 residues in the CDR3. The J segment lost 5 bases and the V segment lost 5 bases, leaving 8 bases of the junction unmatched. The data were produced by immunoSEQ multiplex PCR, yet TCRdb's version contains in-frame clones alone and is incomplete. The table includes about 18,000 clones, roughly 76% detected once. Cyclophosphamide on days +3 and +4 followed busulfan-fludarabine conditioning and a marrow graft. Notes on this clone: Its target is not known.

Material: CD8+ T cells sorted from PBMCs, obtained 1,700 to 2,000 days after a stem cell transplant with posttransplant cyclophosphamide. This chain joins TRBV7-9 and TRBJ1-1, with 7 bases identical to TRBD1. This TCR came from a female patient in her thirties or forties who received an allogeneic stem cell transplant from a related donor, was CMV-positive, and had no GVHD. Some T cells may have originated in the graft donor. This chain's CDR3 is CASSNSGGWTEAFF. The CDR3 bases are TGTGCCAGCAGCAACTCAGGGGGTTGGACTGAAGCTTTCTTT.